A single sample gave rise to the 14 T cell receptor beta chains below, sequenced in a study of T cells after yellow fever vaccination. TCRdb re-called the 5' RACE reads through MiXCR, storing one row per CDR3 protein. The sample has about 340,000 distinct CDR3 sequences, 3% to 4.5% seen once. Sequences were derived from PBMCs, sampled 5 days after the yellow fever booster vaccination. The source of these receptors is a man between 18 and 35 years old who received the YFV17D yellow fever vaccine.

The rearrangement joins TRBV18 to TRBJ2-5; 9 bases line up with TRBD1. CDR1 is KGHSH and CDR2 is LQKENI in the germline V gene. The junction had 6 bases not matched to a gene; V was cut back by 3 bases and J by 4 bases. The length of the CDR3 is 15 residues. The CDR3, as DNA: TGTGCCAGCTCACCCCGCGGACAGGGGAGAGAGACCCAGTACTTC. Protein: CASSPRGQGRETQYF.

This clonotype was recorded at least ten times. The chain recombines TRBV5-1 with TRBJ2-7; 10 bases map to TRBD2. The CDR3 sequence is 13 residues long. Looked up from germline, CDR1 is SGHRS and CDR2 is YFSETQ. The junction had 2 bases not matched to a gene; V was cut back by 5 bases and J by 3 bases. The CDR3 coding sequence is TGCGCCAGCAGACCTAGCGGGGGCTACGAGCAGTACTTC. The encoded protein is CASRPSGGYEQYF.

This clonotype has at least ten counts. V is TRBV9 and J is TRBJ2-5, with a possible D match to TRBD2 (5 bases). Trimming removed 4 bases from V and 5 bases from J, with 15 bases in between. CDR1 is SGDLS and CDR2 is YYNGEE in the germline V gene. This CDR3 is built from 14 residues. The CDR3 protein is CASSRSGMRETQYF. The CDR3 coding sequence is TGTGCCAGCAGCAGAAGCGGTATGAGGGAGACCCAGTACTTC.

This clonotype has more than one count but fewer than ten. The gene calls are TRBV20-1 and TRBJ2-1; TRBD2 aligns across 10 bases. V lost 3 bases, J lost 0 bases, and 8 bases stayed unmatched. Germline CDR1 and CDR2: DFQATT and SNEGSKA (reference sequence). The CDR3 has 17 residues. Here the CDR3 DNA reads TGCAGTGCTAGCTCTAGCGGGGGTTCGAGCTCCTACAATGAGCAGTTCTTC. This gives the protein CSASSSGGSSSYNEQFF.

This clonotype was detected many times. This sequence joins TRBV19 and TRBJ1-2; no definite D call. In germline, CDR1 is LNHDA, CDR2 SQIVND (reference sequence). This CDR3 spans 12 amino acids. Trimming removed 4 bases from V and 8 bases from J, with 11 bases in between. This CDR3 reads CASSRATYGYTF. The CDR3 coding sequence is TGTGCCAGTAGTAGGGCAACGTACGGCTACACCTTC.

This clonotype was detected a few times. The CDR3 coding sequence is TGCGCCAGCAGCTTTAGGGGGGTCTACAATGAGCAGTTCTTC. Protein sequence: CASSFRGVYNEQFF. V and J are TRBV5-1 and TRBJ2-1, with D perhaps being TRBD1 or TRBD2 (6 bases each). The CDR3 extends over 14 amino acids. V gave up 2 bases and J gave up 3 bases, with 9 bases separating them. Germline V CDR1 and CDR2: SGHRS, YFSETQ.

The V gene is TRBV27, the J gene TRBJ1-2, with D possibly TRBD1 on 5 matching bases. Germline CDR1 reads MNHEY; CDR2 reads SMNVEV (reference sequence). The CDR3 is 15 amino acids. Trimming took off 5 bases at V and 5 bases at J, with 18 bases between the two ends. As DNA, the CDR3 is TGTGCCAGCAGTCCATTACAGGAGGGTGGGTATGGCTACACCTTC. Protein product: CASSPLQEGGYGYTF.

This clonotype was seen only a few times. V usage is TRBV4-1 and J usage is TRBJ2-7; D might be TRBD2 (5 bases). Germline loops: CDR1 MGHRA, CDR2 YSYEKL. The CDR3 is made up of 15 amino acids. Trimming took off 1 base at V and 5 bases at J, with 15 bases between the two ends. In DNA, the CDR3 is TGCGCCAGCAGCCAAGTACGGGGAGCGTTTCACGAGCAGTACTTC. It translates to CASSQVRGAFHEQYF.

This clonotype has a handful of counts. The chain is built from TRBV14 and TRBJ2-2; 7 bases align to TRBD1. The germline gives CDR1 SGHDN, CDR2 FVKESK. CDR3 length equals 16 residues. The trim removed 2 bases at V and 6 bases at J, leaving 9 bases unmatched. The CDR3 reads CASSQLTGVIAGELFF. The CDR3 DNA reads TGTGCCAGCAGCCAACTAACAGGGGTGATCGCCGGGGAGCTGTTTTTT. Full variable domain (missing parts from reference TRBV14 and TRBJ2-2): EAGVTQFPSHSVIEKGQTVTLRCDPISGHDNLYWYRRVMGKEIKFLLHFVKESKQDESGMPNNRFLAERTGGTYSTLKVQPAELEDSGVYFCASSQLTGVIAGELFFGEGSRLTVL.

V usage is TRBV10-3 and J usage is TRBJ1-1; 7 nucleotides agree with TRBD1. The V segment lost 7 bases and the J segment 3 bases; nucleotides outside the gene matches: 5. Germline V gene data show CDR1 as ENHRY and CDR2 as SYGVKD. The CDR3 is made up of 13 amino acids. The CDR3 nucleotides are TGTGCCATCAACCATGACAGGGACACTGAAGCTTTCTTT. It is translated as CAINHDRDTEAFF.

In this sample, this clonotype turned up many times. The chain recombines TRBV12-3 or TRBV12-4 with TRBJ2-7; D is possibly TRBD1 (5 bases). The CDR3 runs 13 residues. Trimming cost V 0 bases and J 2 bases, with 5 bases left between them. For the CDR3, the DNA is TGTGCCAGCAGTTTAGCAGGGGCCTACGAGCAGTACGTC. Translated, it gives CASSLAGAYEQYV.

The chain uses TRBV4-1 and TRBJ1-2; 10 bases agree with TRBD1. This CDR3 comprises 16 residues. The ends lost 0 bases at V and 7 bases at J; junction bases unmatched: 8. Germline V CDR1 and CDR2: MGHRA, YSYEKL. Here the CDR3 reads CASSQDRRDRGAGYTF. The CDR3 DNA sequence: TGCGCCAGCAGCCAAGATCGCAGGGACAGGGGCGCTGGCTACACCTTC.

This clonotype was recorded many times. CDR3 nucleotides: TGCAGTGCTGGGATGCGGAGCACAGATACGCAGTATTTT. Translating it yields CSAGMRSTDTQYF. The chain combines TRBV20-1 with TRBJ2-3; D unclear. This CDR3 spans 13 amino acids. Trimming pared 5 bases from V and 0 bases from J, leaving 9 bases between. Germline V gene data show CDR1 as DFQATT and CDR2 as SNEGSKA (reference sequence).

This clonotype appeared a few times. The rearrangement links TRBV20-1 to TRBJ1-1; a weak D match, TRBD1 (5 bases). Trimming shortened V by 6 bases and J by 1 base, and 18 bases separated the two germline ends. Germline-derived CDR1 and CDR2 are DFQATT and SNEGSKA (reference sequence). This CDR3 has 15 amino acids. DNA of the CDR3: TGCAGTGCCAGTAAATTGGGGCGCCGGAACACTGAAGCTTTCTTT. Protein sequence: CSASKLGRRNTEAFF.